This T cell receptor beta chain was retrieved from a study of T cells in Graves' hyperthyroidism and ophthalmopathy. Study background: At the time of initial diagnosis and before any treatment, peripheral blood was collected.

The investigators amplified TCR beta CDR3 regions from RNA transcripts. A set of HTBI primers served as the primers for a first-round RT-PCR of the TCR CDR3. MiXCR was run by TCRdb on the multiplex PCR reads, yielding one entry per CDR3 protein. This sample carries about half a million distinct CDR3 sequences, around 16% of them seen once, and the ten largest clones take around 28%. Study findings and constraints: Also found in blood were most expanded thyroid clonotypes above 0.001.

The CDR3 covers 12 residues. Germline CDR1 reads SEHNR; CDR2 reads FQNEAQ (reference sequence). V was clipped by 4 bases and J by 10 bases, with 11 bases between them. A note on this clonotype: What it binds is not known.

This TCR was recovered from a woman in her 30s with Graves' ophthalmopathy. V gene TRBV7-9 combines with J gene TRBJ2-1, with D perhaps TRBD2 (6 bases). The sequencing input was blood. DNA of the CDR3: TGTGCCAGCAGCTCAGACCGGGGGGAGCAGTTCTTC. Translating it yields CASSSDRGEQFF.